This T cell receptor (beta chain) emerged from a study of T cell responses to AZD1222 COVID-19 vaccine. Some clones are missing from TCRdb's copy, which holds only in-frame ones; the method was immunoSEQ multiplex PCR. The sample includes about 100,000 clones, 80% to 90% of them seen just once. CDR1 and CDR2 from the germline V gene are SGHKS and YYEKEE (reference sequence). CDR3 length: 14 residues. V lost 5 bases and J 4 bases, leaving 15 bases between the germline ends. Notes on this clone: No antigen is known for it.

Study results and limitations: There were vaccine-associated CD4 TCRs across spike, dominant at 160-218 and 743-854. No repertoire was sampled before or during the peak T cell response, only after it.

Source: peripheral blood, taken on day 0 of MenACWY control vaccination. This TCR derives from an adult in good health. The rearrangement links TRBV5-5 to TRBJ2-5; the D gene is possibly TRBD1 (6 bases). This chain's CDR3 is CASRLGQSRETQYF. CDR3 nucleotide sequence: TGTGCCAGCAGACTTGGACAGAGCCGAGAGACCCAGTACTTC.